The rows below give T cell receptor beta chains drawn from one sample of a study of blood T cell repertoires in COVID-19. Clones were sequenced by immunoSEQ multiplex PCR, and TCRdb holds only the in-frame ones, with some missing. The table includes more than 85,000 clones, about 85% detected once. Sequencing used peripheral blood. The receptors were sampled from a man in his forties or fifties with acute or convalescent COVID-19. Both conserved end residues are part of each CDR3. Each record gives: clone size, D gene, J gene, V gene, CDR3 protein, CDR3 DNA. The D gene is left open where the match is weak. The size entry is marked missing in some rows and otherwise reads once, few, many or a size class.

>NA|TRBD1|TRBJ1-4|TRBV5-1
CASSLAGQGREKLFF
TGCGCCAGCAGCTTGGCGGGACAGGGAAGAGAAAAACTGTTTTTT
>NA|NA|TRBJ1-1|TRBV9
CASSVSFMTGGTEAFF
TGTGCCAGCAGCGTGAGTTTTATGACCGGGGGCACTGAAGCTTTCTTT
>NA|TRBD2|TRBJ2-7|TRBV15
CATSRDRGLGSYEQYF
TGTGCCACCAGCAGAGATAGAGGACTAGGTTCTTACGAGCAGTACTTC
>once|NA|TRBJ2-1|TRBV11-2
CASSSRTLPYNEQFF
TGTGCCAGCAGCTCCCGGACTTTACCCTACAATGAGCAGTTCTTC
>NA|TRBD2|TRBJ2-7|TRBV19
CASSSRLAEFPYEQYF
TGTGCCAGTAGTTCCAGACTAGCGGAATTCCCCTACGAGCAGTACTTC
>NA|TRBD2|TRBJ2-2|TRBV9
CARGGGDRFTGELFF
TGTGCCCGCGGTGGGGGGGACCGATTCACCGGGGAGCTGTTTTTT
>few|TRBD2|TRBJ2-2|TRBV7-9
CASSPQVTSGRNTGELFF
TGTGCCAGCAGCCCCCAGGTTACTAGCGGGAGGAATACCGGGGAGCTGTTTTTT
>NA|TRBD1|TRBJ2-7|TRBV6-6
CASSRDRATYEQYF
TGTGCCAGCAGCCGAGACAGGGCCACCTACGAGCAGTACTTC
>NA|NA|TRBJ1-1|TRBV15
CATSRTREGTEAFF
TGTGCCACCAGCAGGACCAGGGAGGGCACTGAAGCTTTCTTT
>NA|NA|TRBJ1-1|TRBV28
CASSAARVF
TGTGCCAGCAGTGCCGCCAGGGTCTTT
>NA|NA|TRBJ2-3|TRBV10-2
CASSVTRYTDTQYF
TGCGCCAGCAGTGTGACTAGATACACAGATACGCAGTATTTT
>NA|TRBD1|TRBJ2-1|TRBV13
CASSPTGQGADEQFF
TGTGCCAGCAGCCCGACGGGACAGGGGGCCGATGAGCAGTTCTTC
>NA|NA|TRBJ2-4|TRBV29-1
CSVEERSRAKNIQYF
TGCAGCGTTGAAGAACGCTCTAGGGCCAAAAACATTCAGTACTTC
>NA|TRBD1|TRBJ2-7|TRBV10-3
CATKDRATYEQYF
TGTGCCACCAAGGACAGGGCTACCTACGAGCAGTACTTC
>NA|TRBD1|TRBJ2-5|TRBV30
CAWSTGGPETQYF
TGTGCCTGGAGCACAGGGGGCCCAGAGACCCAGTACTTC
>NA|TRBD1|TRBJ1-2|TRBV7-3
CASSMDRGYGYTF
TGTGCCAGCAGCATGGACAGGGGCTATGGCTACACCTTC
>NA|NA|TRBJ1-1|TRBV7-8
CASSLFGTQLNTEAFF
TGTGCCAGCAGCTTATTTGGGACACAGCTGAACACTGAAGCCTTCTTT
>NA|NA|TRBJ2-7|TRBV11-3
CASSLVRGRNEQYF
TGTGCCAGCAGCTTAGTGAGAGGGAGGAACGAGCAGTACTTC
>NA|TRBD1|TRBJ1-6|TRBV18
CASSPGTGDSPLHF
TGTGCCAGCTCACCTGGGACAGGGGACTCACCCCTCCACTTT
>NA|TRBD1|TRBJ2-3|TRBV6-5
CASRKGQRRINTQYF
TGTGCCAGCAGGAAGGGACAGCGGAGAATTAATACGCAGTATTTT
>once|TRBD1|TRBJ2-4|TRBV4-2
CASSQVGGTGTHIQYF
TGTGCCAGCAGCCAAGTTGGGGGGACAGGGACCCACATTCAGTACTTC
>NA|NA|TRBJ1-1|TRBV10-2
CASRRTPNKNTEAFF
TGCGCCAGCAGGCGGACACCTAATAAGAACACTGAAGCTTTCTTT
>NA|TRBD1|TRBJ2-5|TRBV18
CASSPPSAGGETQYF
TGTGCCAGCTCACCGCCCTCAGCAGGGGGAGAGACCCAGTACTTC
>NA|TRBD2|TRBJ2-2|TRBV5-5
CASSLGGTSGTGELFF
TGTGCCAGCAGCTTGGGGGGGACTAGCGGCACCGGGGAGCTGTTTTTT
>NA|NA|TRBJ1-1|TRBV2
CASSDWRRNTEAFF
TGTGCCAGCAGTGATTGGCGGAGGAACACTGAAGCTTTCTTT
>NA|TRBD1|TRBJ1-2|TRBV15
CATSSQGDGYTF
TGTGCCACCAGCAGTCAGGGGGACGGCTACACCTTC
>NA|NA|TRBJ2-2|TRBV14
CASSPGGGELFF
TGTGCCAGCAGCCCCGGCGGCGGGGAGCTGTTTTTT
>NA|NA|TRBJ1-4|TRBV11-3
CASSPLKSGHRAEKLFF
TGTGCCAGCAGCCCCCTTAAGTCTGGTCACAGGGCTGAAAAACTGTTTTTT
>NA|NA|TRBJ1-5|TRBV7-2
CASSWTVRSNQPQHF
TGTGCCAGCAGCTGGACAGTCCGTAGCAATCAGCCCCAGCATTTT
>NA|NA|TRBJ2-7|TRBV19
CASSPRGRGGNYEQYF
TGTGCCAGTAGCCCCCGCGGGCGCGGCGGAAACTACGAGCAGTACTTC
>NA|TRBD1|TRBJ1-1|TRBV6-5
CASRSTGGTEAFF
TGTGCCAGCAGATCGACAGGGGGCACTGAAGCTTTCTTT
>once|TRBD2|TRBJ2-1|TRBV4-1
CASSQGLAGAVLQFF
TGCGCCAGCAGCCAGGGACTAGCGGGCGCAGTTCTGCAGTTCTTC
>NA|NA|TRBJ2-3|TRBV5-6
CASSHRRGITDTQYF
TGTGCCAGCAGCCACCGGCGCGGGATCACAGATACGCAGTATTTT
>NA|TRBD2|TRBJ2-5|TRBV5-1
CASSLETSGGRNWETQYF
TGCGCCAGCAGCTTGGAAACTAGCGGGGGGCGGAATTGGGAGACCCAGTACTTC
>NA|NA|TRBJ1-2|TRBV6-6
CASSLGEDYGYTF
TGTGCCAGCAGCCTGGGGGAGGACTATGGCTACACCTTC
>NA|NA|TRBJ2-5|TRBV27
CASSLFGQKQETQYF
TGTGCCAGCAGTTTATTCGGACAGAAACAAGAGACCCAGTACTTC
>once|TRBD2|TRBJ2-1|TRBV9
CASSAPGTSGSNEQFF
TGTGCCAGCAGCGCACCCGGGACTAGCGGGAGTAATGAGCAGTTCTTC
>NA|TRBD1|TRBJ2-7|TRBV6-6
CASSPTTGTGGLGEQYF
TGTGCCAGCAGTCCTACCACCGGGACAGGGGGCTTAGGCGAGCAGTACTTC
>NA|TRBD2|TRBJ2-3|TRBV28
CASSPGLAGGLDTQYF
TGTGCCAGCAGTCCGGGACTAGCGGGAGGGCTAGATACGCAGTATTTT
>NA|NA|TRBJ2-3|TRBV19
CASNSRRAWDTQYF
TGTGCCAGTAATTCCAGGAGGGCCTGGGATACGCAGTATTTT
>few|NA|TRBJ1-4|TRBV7-8
CASSLLKGLTGKLFF
TGTGCCAGCAGCTTACTAAAGGGGCTCACAGGGAAACTGTTTTTT
>NA|TRBD2|TRBJ2-5|TRBV5-6
CASSLGWGTSEPWETQYF
TGTGCCAGCAGCTTGGGTTGGGGGACTAGCGAGCCTTGGGAGACCCAGTACTTC
>NA|TRBD2|TRBJ2-1|TRBV9
CASSVGLASYNEQFF
TGTGCCAGCAGCGTAGGACTAGCATCCTACAATGAGCAGTTCTTC
>NA|TRBD1|TRBJ1-1|TRBV9
CASSLTGVNTEAFF
TGTGCCAGCAGTCTAACAGGGGTCAACACTGAAGCTTTCTTT
>NA|NA|TRBJ1-2|TRBV4-1
CASSHTSGRANYGYTF
TGCGCCAGCAGCCATACTTCGGGCAGGGCAAACTATGGCTACACCTTC
>NA|NA|TRBJ1-1|TRBV3-1/TRBV3-2
CASSRPTGIGTEAFF
TGTGCCAGCAGCCGACCCACAGGGATTGGCACTGAAGCTTTCTTT
>NA|TRBD1|TRBJ1-1|TRBV27
CASSRGTVNTEAFF
TGTGCCAGCAGCAGAGGGACAGTGAACACTGAAGCTTTCTTT
>NA|TRBD1|TRBJ1-2|TRBV2
CASSEEGQGQYGYTF
TGTGCCAGCAGTGAAGAAGGACAGGGTCAATATGGCTACACCTTC
>NA|TRBD2|TRBJ2-5|TRBV27
CASSLASGRGETQYF
TGTGCCAGCAGTCTTGCTAGCGGGAGGGGGGAGACCCAGTACTTC
>once|NA|TRBJ1-2|TRBV6-5
CASTPGHPDDGYTF
TGTGCCAGCACCCCGGGACATCCCGACGATGGCTACACCTTC
>NA|TRBD1|TRBJ2-7|TRBV6-6
CASSYSQGEVYEQYF
TGTGCCAGCAGTTACTCGCAGGGGGAAGTCTACGAGCAGTACTTC
>once|NA|TRBJ1-2|TRBV28
CASSFFPRSDSGTF
TGTGCCAGCAGTTTTTTTCCACGATCGGATTCGGGCACCTTC
>NA|TRBD2|TRBJ2-1|TRBV28
CASSFSGSVYNEQFF
TGTGCCAGCAGTTTTAGCGGGAGTGTCTACAATGAGCAGTTCTTC
>NA|NA|TRBJ1-1|TRBV18
CASSEDSKTEAFF
TGTGCCAGCTCCGAGGACAGTAAAACTGAAGCTTTCTTT
>NA|NA|TRBJ1-2|TRBV25-1
CASSEGSVYGYTF
TGTGCCAGCAGTGAGGGCAGTGTCTATGGCTACACCTTC